The 20 T cell receptor beta chains given below trace back to one sample, sequenced in a study of T cells in Graves' hyperthyroidism and ophthalmopathy (dated by TCRdb to 2018 to 2020). The method was multiplex PCR. The sequencer was an Illumina HiSeq 2000. The TCR beta CDR3 regions were amplified from the RNA transcripts. The first round of RT-PCR for the TCR CDR3 was performed with the HTBI primer set and the Qiagen OneStep RT-PCR kit. TCRdb redid the processing of the public reads, applying fastp at Q25 and MiXCR, and retained in-frame beta chains. Each CDR3 protein gets just one entry, which takes the most common genes and DNA from the rows behind it. For this sample the table gives about 98,000 distinct CDR3 sequences, of which approximately 39% were detected only once. The biggest ten clones account for roughly a tenth of the sample. Sequencing used peripheral blood or thyroid tissue (not recorded which). The receptors originated from a woman aged 25 to 39 with Graves' hyperthyroidism.

This clonotype was counted only a few times. The chain carries TRBV6-5 and TRBJ1-1, with D unclear. The CDR3 is made up of 16 amino acids. Germline V gene sequence: CDR1 MNHEY, CDR2 SVGAGI. Trimming shortened V by 5 bases and J by 0 bases, and 16 bases separated the two germline ends. CDR3 protein: CASSPDFLSMNTEAFF. The CDR3 nucleotides are TGTGCCAGCAGTCCGGATTTTTTAAGCATGAACACTGAAGCTTTCTTT.

This clonotype has a handful of counts. The chain links TRBV28 to TRBJ1-1, with D perhaps matching TRBD1 (5 bases). The CDR3 runs 16 residues. From germline, CDR1 is MDHEN and CDR2 SYDVKM. Trimming took 4 bases from V and 2 from J, leaving 17 bases between them. CDR3 coding DNA: TGTGCCAGCAGTTCCAGGGCCCTGGGAAGAAACACTGAAGCTTTCTTT. Amino acids: CASSSRALGRNTEAFF. Full variable domain (rest looked up from reference TRBV28 and TRBJ1-1): DVKVTQSSRYLVKRTGEKVFLECVQDMDHENMFWYRQDPGLGLRLIYFSYDVKMKEKGDIPEGYSVSREKKERFSLILESASTNQTSMYLCASSSRALGRNTEAFFGQGTRLTVV.

The sample holds a few counts of this clonotype. The chain joins TRBV28 to TRBJ2-5; D uncertain. Trimming left V 6 bases short and J 0 bases short, with 17 bases between. Germline assignment: CDR1 MDHEN and CDR2 SYDVKM. This CDR3 contains 16 residues. The CDR3 coding sequence is TGTGCCAGCAGCCCCGGGCAGAACACCTACCAAGAGACCCAGTACTTC. Protein: CASSPGQNTYQETQYF.

This clonotype was counted ten times or more. V is TRBV2 and J is TRBJ1-2, with TRBD1 matching 8 bases. The ends lost 3 bases at V and 5 bases at J; junction bases unmatched: 2. This CDR3 contains 13 residues. The germline V gene has CDR1 SNHLY and CDR2 FYNNEI. The CDR3 region is CASSEWTGYGYTF. The DNA for the CDR3 is TGTGCCAGCAGTGAGTGGACAGGGTATGGCTACACCTTC.

This clonotype was observed at least ten times. The V and J genes are TRBV30 and TRBJ1-1; tentatively, D is TRBD1 (5 bases). CDR1 and CDR2 from the germline V gene are GTSNPN and SVGIG (reference sequence). The ends were cut back, 5 bases at V and 10 bases at J, with 17 bases in the middle. CDR3 length equals 12 residues. Written as DNA, the CDR3 is TGTGCCTGGCTAACGGCAGGGTCTACAGCTTTCTTT. It codes for CAWLTAGSTAFF.

This clonotype was seen at least ten times. The chain links TRBV13 to TRBJ1-2, with D uncertain. CDR3 length: 12 amino acids. Germline V CDR1 and CDR2: PRHDT, FYEKMQ (reference sequence). V lost 7 bases and J lost 8, with 14 bases in between. CDR3 nucleotide sequence: TGTGCCAGCACCCAAACCTCGGGGGGCTACACCTTC. Residues: CASTQTSGGYTF. Full variable domain (outside the CDR3, taken from reference TRBV13 and TRBJ1-2): AAGVIQSPRHLIKEKRETATLKCYPIPRHDTVYWYQQGPGQDPQFLISFYEKMQSDKGSIPDRFSAQQFSDYHSELNMSSLELGDSALYFCASTQTSGGYTFGSGTRLTVV.

This clonotype came up many times. The rearrangement joins TRBV7-8 to TRBJ2-7; D uncertain. The CDR3 consists of 14 residues. CDR1 is SGHVS, CDR2 FQNEAQ, per germline. Deletions cut 0 bases from V and 0 bases from J, with 6 bases between. The CDR3 DNA reads TGTGCCAGCAGCTTAGCTTTGAGCTCCTACGAGCAGTACTTC. Translation: CASSLALSSYEQYF.

This clonotype was picked up many times. The chain recombines TRBV2 with TRBJ1-5; no definite D call. The CDR3 extends over 14 amino acids. Looked up from germline, CDR1 is SNHLY and CDR2 is FYNNEI. Trimming removed 7 bases at V and 9 bases at J, with 19 bases between. This CDR3 is CASKPSAGRWPQHF. Here the CDR3 DNA reads TGTGCCAGCAAGCCGAGCGCGGGGAGGTGGCCCCAGCATTTT.

Notes on this clonotype: One base away lies a much larger clone, so this may be a sequencing read error. Since no conserved phenylalanine or tryptophan closes the CDR3, a read error is the likely cause. This chain joins TRBV12-3 or TRBV12-4 and TRBJ1-4; TRBD1 matches at 10 bases. The junction had 6 bases not matched to a gene; V was cut back by 4 bases and J by 7 bases. The CDR3 is made up of 15 amino acids. The CDR3: CASSYSRTGGEKLFS. The CDR3 DNA is TGTGCCAGCAGTTACTCGAGGACAGGGGGTGAAAAACTGTTTTCT.

The chain uses TRBV29-1 and TRBJ2-7; 13 bases are a match to TRBD2. Germline V gene data show CDR1 as SQVTM and CDR2 as ANQGSEA. The V and J ends lost 1 base and 2 bases, in that order; junction bases with no gene match: 5. This CDR3 spans 16 amino acids. Here the CDR3 reads CSVEAGLAGETYEQYF. The CDR3 DNA is TGCAGCGTTGAAGCAGGACTAGCGGGAGAAACCTACGAGCAGTACTTC.

This clonotype was picked up many times. The chain has TRBV15 and TRBJ1-2, with 7 bases identical to TRBD1. The CDR3 spans 14 residues. CDR1 is LNHNV, CDR2 YYDKDF, per germline (reference sequence). J gave up 7 bases and V 5 bases, and 10 bases lay outside the gene matches. In DNA, the CDR3 is TGTGCCACCAGCCCCCGAGGAGGGGGCTTTGGCTACACCTTC. Translation: CATSPRGGGFGYTF.

The chain employs TRBV30 and TRBJ1-1, with 8 bases that match TRBD1. This CDR3 has 13 amino acids. V lost 4 bases and J lost 11; bases outside the gene matches: 12. Germline lookup yields CDR1 GTSNPN and CDR2 SVGIG (reference sequence). The CDR3 spells CAWNSRGPQGAFF. In nucleotides, the CDR3 is TGTGCCTGGAACTCCAGGGGGCCTCAAGGGGCTTTCTTT.

This clonotype was found many times. V and J are TRBV12-3 or TRBV12-4 and TRBJ2-3; TRBD2 matches 8 bases. V lost 2 bases to trimming and J lost 9 bases; unmatched junction nucleotides: 10. The CDR3 consists of 15 residues. This CDR3 reads CASSLITSGRTTQYF. In nucleotides, the CDR3 is TGTGCCAGCAGTTTAATTACAAGCGGGAGAACCACGCAGTATTTT.

This clonotype was counted ten times or more. V is TRBV12-3 or TRBV12-4 and J is TRBJ2-7; D possibly corresponds to TRBD2 (5 bases). The CDR3 is made up of 14 amino acids. V lost 5 bases and J 7 bases, leaving 18 bases between the germline ends. CDR3 protein: CASSPGLRKGEQYF. The DNA of the CDR3 is TGTGCCAGCAGTCCCGGACTGCGGAAGGGTGAGCAGTACTTC.

Many counts were recorded for this clonotype. V is TRBV30 and J is TRBJ1-5; D might be TRBD1 (5 bases). CDR1 is GTSNPN and CDR2 is SVGIG in the germline V gene (reference sequence). Trimming took off 1 base at V and 1 base at J, with 5 bases between the two ends. This CDR3 has 13 residues. Here the CDR3 reads CAWSGQSNQPQHF. CDR3 in DNA: TGTGCCTGGAGTGGACAGAGCAATCAGCCCCAGCATTTT.

V usage is TRBV12-3 or TRBV12-4 and J usage is TRBJ1-4; no reliable D call. V lost 1 base and J lost 1, with 13 bases in between. The CDR3 has 17 residues. The CDR3 reads CASSLGVWEQTNEKLFF. The CDR3 DNA reads as TGTGCCAGCAGTTTAGGGGTATGGGAACAAACTAATGAAAAACTGTTTTTT.

This clonotype turned up a few times. V gene TRBV6-2 or TRBV6-3 combines with J gene TRBJ2-3, with 11 bases fitting TRBD2. This CDR3 is 18 amino acids long. Per the germline V gene, CDR1 is MNHEY and CDR2 is SVGEGT. The J segment lost 3 bases and the V segment lost 6 bases, leaving 14 bases of the junction unmatched. The CDR3 sequence: CASSLSGRAFRTTDTQYF. The CDR3, as DNA: TGTGCCAGCAGCCTTAGCGGGAGGGCCTTCCGCACGACAGATACGCAGTATTTT.

Turning to this clonotype: A junction boundary mismatches the germline segment, possibly from a read error. The gene calls are TRBV4-1 and TRBJ2-7, with D perhaps matching TRBD2 (5 bases). The length of the CDR3 is 15 residues. CDR1 is MGHRA, CDR2 YSYEKL, per germline. CDR3 sequence (DNA): TGCGCCAGCCGCCAAGGTTTGGACCGGGACTACGAGCAGTACTTC. Protein sequence: CASRQGLDRDYEQYF.

CDR3 protein: CATGTGRYEQYF. CDR3 bases: TGTGCCACCGGGACAGGGCGCTACGAGCAGTACTTC. The gene calls are TRBV19 and TRBJ2-7; 9 bases fit TRBD1. J gave up 3 bases and V 10 bases, and 4 bases lay outside the gene matches. Germline V lookup: CDR1 LNHDA, CDR2 SQIVND (reference sequence). The CDR3 totals 12 residues.

This clonotype was detected many times. The gene calls are TRBV20-1 and TRBJ1-1; possible D gene TRBD1, 6 bases. Germline V gene lookup returns CDR1 DFQATT and CDR2 SNEGSKA (reference sequence). Trimming left V 6 bases short and J 1 base short, with 15 bases between. CDR3 length: 14 residues. The CDR3 sequence: CSAPGVQQNTEAFF. The CDR3 nucleotides read TGCAGTGCCCCAGGGGTTCAACAGAACACTGAAGCTTTCTTT.